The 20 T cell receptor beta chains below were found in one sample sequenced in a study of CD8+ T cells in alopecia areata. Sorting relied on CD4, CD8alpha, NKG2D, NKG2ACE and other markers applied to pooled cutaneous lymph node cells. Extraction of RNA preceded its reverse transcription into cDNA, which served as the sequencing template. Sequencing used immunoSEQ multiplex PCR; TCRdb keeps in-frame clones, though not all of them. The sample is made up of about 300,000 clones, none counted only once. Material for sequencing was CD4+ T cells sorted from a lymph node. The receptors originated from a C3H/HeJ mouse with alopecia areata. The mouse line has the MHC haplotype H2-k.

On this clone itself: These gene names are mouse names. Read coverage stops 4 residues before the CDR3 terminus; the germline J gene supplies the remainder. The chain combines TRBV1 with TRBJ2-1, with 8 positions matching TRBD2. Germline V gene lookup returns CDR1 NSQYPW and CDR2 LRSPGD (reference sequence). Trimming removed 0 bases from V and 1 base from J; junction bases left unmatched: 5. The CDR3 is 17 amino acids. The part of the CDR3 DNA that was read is TGCACCTGCAGTGCAGATGGGGCTGGGGGGAACTATGCT. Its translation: CTCSADGAGGNYA. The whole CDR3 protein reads CTCSADGAGGNYAEQFF.

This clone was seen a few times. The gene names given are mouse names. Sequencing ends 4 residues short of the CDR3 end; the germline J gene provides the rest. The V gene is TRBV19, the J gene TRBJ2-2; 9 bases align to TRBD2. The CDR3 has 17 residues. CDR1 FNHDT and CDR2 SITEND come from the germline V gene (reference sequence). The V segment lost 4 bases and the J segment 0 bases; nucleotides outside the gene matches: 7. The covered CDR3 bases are TGTGCCAGCAGTCTTCCCAGACTGGGGGCAAACACCGGG. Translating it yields CASSLPRLGANTG. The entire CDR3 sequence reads CASSLPRLGANTGQLYF.

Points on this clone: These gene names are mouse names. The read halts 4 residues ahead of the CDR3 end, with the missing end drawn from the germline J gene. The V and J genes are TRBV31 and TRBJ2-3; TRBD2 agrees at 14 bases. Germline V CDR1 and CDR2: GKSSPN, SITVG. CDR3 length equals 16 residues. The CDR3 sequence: CAWSPRDWGGLETLYF. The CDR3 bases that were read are TGTGCCTGGAGTCCACGGGACTGGGGGGGCTTAGAA.

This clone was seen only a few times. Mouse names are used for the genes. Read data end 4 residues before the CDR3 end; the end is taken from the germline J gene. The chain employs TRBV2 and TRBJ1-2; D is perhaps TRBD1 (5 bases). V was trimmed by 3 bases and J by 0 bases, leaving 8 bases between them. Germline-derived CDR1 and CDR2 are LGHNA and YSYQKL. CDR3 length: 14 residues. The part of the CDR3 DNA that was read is TGTGCCAGCAGCCACCAGGGCGCAAACTCC. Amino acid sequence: CASSHQGANS. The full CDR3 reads CASSHQGANSDYTF. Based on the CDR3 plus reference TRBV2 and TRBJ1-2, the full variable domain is DPKIIQKPKYLVAVTGSEKILICEQYLGHNAMYWYRQSAKKPLEFMFSYSYQKLMDNQTASSRFQPQSSKKNHLDLQITALKPDDSATYFCASSHQGANSDYTFGSGTRLLVI.

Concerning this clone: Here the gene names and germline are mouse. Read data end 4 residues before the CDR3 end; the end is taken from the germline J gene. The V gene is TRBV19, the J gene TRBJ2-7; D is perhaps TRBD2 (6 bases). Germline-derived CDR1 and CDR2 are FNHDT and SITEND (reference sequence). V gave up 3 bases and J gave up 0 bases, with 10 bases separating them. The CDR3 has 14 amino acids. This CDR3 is CASSSDWSSYEQYF. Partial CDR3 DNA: TGTGCCAGCAGTAGCGACTGGAGCTCCTAT.

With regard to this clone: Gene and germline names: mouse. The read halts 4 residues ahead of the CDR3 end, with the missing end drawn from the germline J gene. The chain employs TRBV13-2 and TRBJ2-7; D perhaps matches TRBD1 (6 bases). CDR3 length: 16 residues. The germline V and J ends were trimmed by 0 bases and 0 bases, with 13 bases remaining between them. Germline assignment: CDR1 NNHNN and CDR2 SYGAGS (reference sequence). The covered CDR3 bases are TGTGCCAGCGGTGATGCGGGGACAACAAGCTCCTAT. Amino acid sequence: CASGDAGTTSSY. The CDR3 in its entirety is CASGDAGTTSSYEQYF.

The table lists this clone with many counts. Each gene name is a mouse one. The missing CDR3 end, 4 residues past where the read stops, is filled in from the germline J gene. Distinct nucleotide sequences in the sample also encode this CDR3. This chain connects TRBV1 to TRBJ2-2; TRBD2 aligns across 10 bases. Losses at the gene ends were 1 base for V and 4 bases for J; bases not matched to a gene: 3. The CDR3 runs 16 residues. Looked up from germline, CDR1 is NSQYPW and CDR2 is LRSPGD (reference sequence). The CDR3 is CTCSAGTGGGTGQLYF. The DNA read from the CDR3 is TGCACCTGCAGTGCAGGGACTGGGGGAGGCACCGGG.

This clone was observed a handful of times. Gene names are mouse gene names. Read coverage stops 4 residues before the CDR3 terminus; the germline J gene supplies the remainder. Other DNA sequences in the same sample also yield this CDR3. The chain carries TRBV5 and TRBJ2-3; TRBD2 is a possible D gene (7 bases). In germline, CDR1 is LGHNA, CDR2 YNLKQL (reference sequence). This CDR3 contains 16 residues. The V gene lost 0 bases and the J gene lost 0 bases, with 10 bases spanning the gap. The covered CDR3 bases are TGTGCCAGCAGCCAAGATCGGGGGGCGAGTGCAGAA. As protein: CASSQDRGASAE. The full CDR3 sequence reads CASSQDRGASAETLYF.

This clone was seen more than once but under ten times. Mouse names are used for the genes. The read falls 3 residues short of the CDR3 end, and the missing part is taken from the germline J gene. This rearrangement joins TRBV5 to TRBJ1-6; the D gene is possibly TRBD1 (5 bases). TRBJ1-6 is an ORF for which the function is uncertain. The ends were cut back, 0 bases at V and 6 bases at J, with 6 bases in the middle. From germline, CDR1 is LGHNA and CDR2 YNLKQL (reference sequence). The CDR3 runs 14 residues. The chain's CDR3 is CASSQDRVNSPLYF. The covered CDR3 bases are TGTGCCAGCAGCCAAGACAGGGTTAATTCGCCC.

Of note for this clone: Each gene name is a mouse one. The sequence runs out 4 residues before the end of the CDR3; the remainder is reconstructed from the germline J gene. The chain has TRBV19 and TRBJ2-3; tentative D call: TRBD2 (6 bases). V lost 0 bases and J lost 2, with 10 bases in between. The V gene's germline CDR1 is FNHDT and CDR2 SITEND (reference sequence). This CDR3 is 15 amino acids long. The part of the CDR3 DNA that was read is TGTGCCAGCAGTATAGGTCGGGGGGATGCAGAA. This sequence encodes CASSIGRGDAE. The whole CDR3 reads CASSIGRGDAETLYF.

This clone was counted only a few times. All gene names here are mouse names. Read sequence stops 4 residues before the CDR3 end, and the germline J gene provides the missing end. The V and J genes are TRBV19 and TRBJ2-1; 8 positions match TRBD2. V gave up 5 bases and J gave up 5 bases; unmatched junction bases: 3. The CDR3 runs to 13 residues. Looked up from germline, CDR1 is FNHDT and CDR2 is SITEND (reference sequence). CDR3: CASRLGANAEQFF. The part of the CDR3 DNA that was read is TGTGCCAGCAGACTGGGGGCTAATGCT.

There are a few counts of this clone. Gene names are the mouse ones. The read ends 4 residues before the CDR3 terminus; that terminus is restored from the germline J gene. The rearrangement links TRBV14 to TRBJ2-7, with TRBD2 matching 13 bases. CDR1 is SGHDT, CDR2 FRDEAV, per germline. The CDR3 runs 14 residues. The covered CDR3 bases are TGTGCCAGCAGTTTGGGGACTGGGGGGGAT. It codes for CASSLGTGGD. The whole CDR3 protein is CASSLGTGGDEQYF.

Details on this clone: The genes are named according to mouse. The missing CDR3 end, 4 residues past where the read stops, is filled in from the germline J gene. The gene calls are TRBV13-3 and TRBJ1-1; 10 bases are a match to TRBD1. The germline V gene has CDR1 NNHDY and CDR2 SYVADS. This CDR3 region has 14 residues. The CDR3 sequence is CASSDGQGVPEVFF. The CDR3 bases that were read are TGTGCCAGCAGTGACGGACAGGGGGTCCCA.

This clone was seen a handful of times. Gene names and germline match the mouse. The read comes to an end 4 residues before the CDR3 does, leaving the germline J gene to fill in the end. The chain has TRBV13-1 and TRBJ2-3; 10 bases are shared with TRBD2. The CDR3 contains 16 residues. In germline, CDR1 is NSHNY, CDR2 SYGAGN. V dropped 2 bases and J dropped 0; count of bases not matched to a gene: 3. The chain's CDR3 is CASSEPGLGSAETLYF. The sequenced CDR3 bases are TGTGCCAGCAGTGAGCCGGGACTGGGGAGTGCAGAA.

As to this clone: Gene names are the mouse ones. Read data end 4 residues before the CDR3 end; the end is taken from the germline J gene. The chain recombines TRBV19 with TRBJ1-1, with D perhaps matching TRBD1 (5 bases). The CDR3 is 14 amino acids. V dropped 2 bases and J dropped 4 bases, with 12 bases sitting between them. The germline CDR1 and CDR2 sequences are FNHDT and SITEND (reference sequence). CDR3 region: CASSMGGLGTEVFF. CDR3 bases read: TGTGCCAGCAGTATGGGGGGGTTGGGCACA.

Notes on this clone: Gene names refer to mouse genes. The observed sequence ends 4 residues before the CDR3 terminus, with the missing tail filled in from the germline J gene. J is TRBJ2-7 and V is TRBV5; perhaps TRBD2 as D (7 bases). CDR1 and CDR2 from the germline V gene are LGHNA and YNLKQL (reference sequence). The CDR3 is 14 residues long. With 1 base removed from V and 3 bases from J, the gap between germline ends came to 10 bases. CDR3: CASSQGGGRYEQYF. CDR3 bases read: TGTGCCAGCAGCCAAGGTGGGGGGCGCTAT.

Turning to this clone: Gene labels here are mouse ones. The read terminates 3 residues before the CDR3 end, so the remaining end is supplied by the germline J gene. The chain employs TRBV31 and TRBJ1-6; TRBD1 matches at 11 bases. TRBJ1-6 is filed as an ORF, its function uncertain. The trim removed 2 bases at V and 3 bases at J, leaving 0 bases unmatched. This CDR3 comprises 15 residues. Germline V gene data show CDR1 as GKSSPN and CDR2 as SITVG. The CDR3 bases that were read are TGTGCCTGGAGTGGGACAGGGGGCTATAATTCGCCC. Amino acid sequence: CAWSGTGGYNSP. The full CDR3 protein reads CAWSGTGGYNSPLYF.

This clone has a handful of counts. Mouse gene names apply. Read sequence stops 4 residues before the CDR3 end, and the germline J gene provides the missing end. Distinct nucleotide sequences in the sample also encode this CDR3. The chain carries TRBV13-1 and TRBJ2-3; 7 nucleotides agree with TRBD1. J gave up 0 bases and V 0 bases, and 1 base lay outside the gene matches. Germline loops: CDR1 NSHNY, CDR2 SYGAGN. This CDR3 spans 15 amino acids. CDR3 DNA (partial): TGTGCCAGCAGTGATGGACAGGGTAGTGCAGAA. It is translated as CASSDGQGSAE. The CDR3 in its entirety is CASSDGQGSAETLYF.

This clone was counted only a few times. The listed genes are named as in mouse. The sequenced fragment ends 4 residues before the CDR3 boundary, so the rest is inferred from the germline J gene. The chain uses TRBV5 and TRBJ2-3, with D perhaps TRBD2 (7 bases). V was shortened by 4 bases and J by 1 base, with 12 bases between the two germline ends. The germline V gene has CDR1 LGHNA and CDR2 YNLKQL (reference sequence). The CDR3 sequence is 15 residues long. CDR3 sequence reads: CASSPRGARAETLYF. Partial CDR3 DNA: TGTGCCAGCAGCCCCCGGGGGGCTCGTGCAGAA.

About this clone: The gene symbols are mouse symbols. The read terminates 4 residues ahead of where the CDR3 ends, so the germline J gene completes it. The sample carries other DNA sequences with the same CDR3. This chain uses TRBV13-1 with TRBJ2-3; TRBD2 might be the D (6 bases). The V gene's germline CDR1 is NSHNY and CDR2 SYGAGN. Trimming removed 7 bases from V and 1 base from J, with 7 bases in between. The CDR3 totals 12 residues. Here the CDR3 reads CASRGGAETLYF. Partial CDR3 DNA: TGTGCCAGCCGGGGGGGTGCAGAA.